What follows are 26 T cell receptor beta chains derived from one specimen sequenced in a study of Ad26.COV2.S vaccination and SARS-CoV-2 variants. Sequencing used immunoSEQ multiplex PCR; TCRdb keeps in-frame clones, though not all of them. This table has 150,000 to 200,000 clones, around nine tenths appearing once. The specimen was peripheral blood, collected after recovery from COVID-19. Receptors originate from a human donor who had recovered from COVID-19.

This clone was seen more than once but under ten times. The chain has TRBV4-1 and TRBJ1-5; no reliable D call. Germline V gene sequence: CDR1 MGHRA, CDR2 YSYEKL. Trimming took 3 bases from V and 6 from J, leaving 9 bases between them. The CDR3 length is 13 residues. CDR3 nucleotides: TGCGCCAGCAGCCACGATTTAGTTCAGCCCCAGCATTTT. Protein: CASSHDLVQPQHF.

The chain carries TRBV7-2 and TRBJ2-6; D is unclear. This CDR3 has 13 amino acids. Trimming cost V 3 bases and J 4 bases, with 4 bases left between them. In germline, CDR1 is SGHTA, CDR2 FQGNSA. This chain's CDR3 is CASSLGGANVLTF. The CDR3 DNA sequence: TGTGCCAGCAGCTTGGGGGGGGCCAACGTCCTGACTTTC.

This CDR3 is CASSVSGQGSEGAFF. Written as DNA, the CDR3 is TGTGCCAGCAGCGTTAGTGGACAGGGGTCAGAGGGGGCTTTCTTT. V usage is TRBV9 and J usage is TRBJ1-1; 9 bases are a match to TRBD1. CDR1 is SGDLS, CDR2 YYNGEE, per germline. Germline trimming cut 2 bases from V and 11 bases from J; bases unmatched to any gene: 13. The CDR3 has 15 amino acids.

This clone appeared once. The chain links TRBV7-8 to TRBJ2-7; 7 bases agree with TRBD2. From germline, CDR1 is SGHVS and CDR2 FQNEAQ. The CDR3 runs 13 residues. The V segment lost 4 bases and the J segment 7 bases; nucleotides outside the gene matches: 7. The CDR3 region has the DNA TGTGCCAGCAGCTCGGGACTATCAGGGGAGCAGTACTTC. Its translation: CASSSGLSGEQYF.

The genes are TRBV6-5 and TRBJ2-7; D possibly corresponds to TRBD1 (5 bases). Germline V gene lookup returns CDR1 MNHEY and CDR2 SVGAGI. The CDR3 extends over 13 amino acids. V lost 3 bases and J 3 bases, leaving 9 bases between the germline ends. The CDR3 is CASSYSTDYEQYF. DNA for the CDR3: TGTGCCAGCAGTTATTCGACAGACTACGAGCAGTACTTC.

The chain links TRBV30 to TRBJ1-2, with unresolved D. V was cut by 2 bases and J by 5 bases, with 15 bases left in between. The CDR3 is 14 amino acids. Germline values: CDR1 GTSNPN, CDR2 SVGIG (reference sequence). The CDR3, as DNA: TGTGCCTGGAGTCCCCAGTTGGGAGGGTATGGCTACACCTTC. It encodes CAWSPQLGGYGYTF.

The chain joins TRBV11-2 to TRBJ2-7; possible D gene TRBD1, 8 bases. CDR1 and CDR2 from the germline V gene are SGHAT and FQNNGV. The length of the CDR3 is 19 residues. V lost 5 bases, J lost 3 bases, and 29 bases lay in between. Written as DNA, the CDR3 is TGTGCCAGCAGCCCTATTAGTCGCCCGCGGGGGACAGGAGTCTACGAGCAGTACTTC. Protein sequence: CASSPISRPRGTGVYEQYF. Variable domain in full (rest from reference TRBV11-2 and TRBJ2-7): EAGVAQSPRYKIIEKRQSVAFWCNPISGHATLYWYQQILGQGPKLLIQFQNNGVVDDSQLPKDRFSAERLKGVDSTLKIQPAKLEDSAVYLCASSPISRPRGTGVYEQYFGPGTRLTVT.

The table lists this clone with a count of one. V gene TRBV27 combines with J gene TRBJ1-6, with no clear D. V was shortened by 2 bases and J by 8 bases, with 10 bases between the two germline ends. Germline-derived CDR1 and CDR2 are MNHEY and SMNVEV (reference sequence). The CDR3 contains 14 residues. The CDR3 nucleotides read TGTGCCAGCAGTTTACGGCCCGAGGATTCACCCCTCCACTTT. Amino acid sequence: CASSLRPEDSPLHF.

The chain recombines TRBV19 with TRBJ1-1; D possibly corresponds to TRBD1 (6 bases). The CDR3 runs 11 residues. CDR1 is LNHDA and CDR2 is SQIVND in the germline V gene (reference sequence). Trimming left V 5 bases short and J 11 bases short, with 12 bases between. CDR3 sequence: CASSHRDQAFF. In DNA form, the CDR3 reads TGTGCCAGTAGTCACAGGGATCAGGCTTTCTTT.

CDR3 DNA sequence: TGTGCCAGCAGCTTCACGAACCATCAATTTACAGGCTTCGACAATGAGCAGTTCTTC. Translating it yields CASSFTNHQFTGFDNEQFF. The chain employs TRBV11-3 and TRBJ2-1; TRBD1 might be the D (5 bases). Germline CDR1 SGHNT, CDR2 YENEEA. CDR3 length equals 19 residues. Trimming removed 3 bases at V and 5 bases at J, with 26 bases between.

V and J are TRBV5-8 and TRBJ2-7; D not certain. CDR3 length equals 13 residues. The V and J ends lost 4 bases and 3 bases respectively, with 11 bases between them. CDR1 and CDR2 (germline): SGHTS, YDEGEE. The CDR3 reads CASSADTFYEQYF. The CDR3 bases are TGTGCCAGCAGCGCAGACACCTTCTACGAGCAGTACTTC.

The CDR3 spells CASSLEGDGYTF. The CDR3 coding sequence is TGCGCCAGCAGCTTGGAGGGAGATGGCTACACCTTC. The gene calls are TRBV5-1 and TRBJ1-2, with D hard to call. The CDR3 runs to 12 residues. The germline V gene has CDR1 SGHRS and CDR2 YFSETQ. Trimming removed 0 bases from V and 6 bases from J, with 6 bases in between. Together with reference TRBV5-1 and TRBJ1-2, the CDR3 gives the full variable domain: KAGVTQTPRYLIKTRGQQVTLSCSPISGHRSVSWYQQTPGQGLQFLFEYFSETQRNKGNFPGRFSGRQFSNSRSEMNVSTLELGDSALYLCASSLEGDGYTFGSGTRLTVV.

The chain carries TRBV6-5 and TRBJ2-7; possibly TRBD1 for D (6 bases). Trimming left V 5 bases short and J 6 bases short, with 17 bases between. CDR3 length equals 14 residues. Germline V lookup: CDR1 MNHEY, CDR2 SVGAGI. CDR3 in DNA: TGTGCCAGCAGTCCCCGGGACATCCAGGGCGAGCAGTACTTC. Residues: CASSPRDIQGEQYF.

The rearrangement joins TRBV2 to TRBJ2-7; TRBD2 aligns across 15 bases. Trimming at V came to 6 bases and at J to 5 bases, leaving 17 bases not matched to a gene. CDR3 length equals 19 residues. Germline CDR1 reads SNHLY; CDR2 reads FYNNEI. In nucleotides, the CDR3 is TGTGCCAGCAGATCTGACCGGACTAGCGGGAGGGCCGACCCCCACGAGCAGTACTTC. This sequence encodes CASRSDRTSGRADPHEQYF.

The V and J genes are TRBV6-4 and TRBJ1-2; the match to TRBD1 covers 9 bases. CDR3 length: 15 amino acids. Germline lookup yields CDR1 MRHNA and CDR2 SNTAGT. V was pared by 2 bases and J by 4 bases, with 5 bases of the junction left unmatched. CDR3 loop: CASSDPGTGIYGYTF. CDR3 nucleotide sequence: TGTGCCAGCAGTGACCCCGGGACAGGGATCTATGGCTACACCTTC.

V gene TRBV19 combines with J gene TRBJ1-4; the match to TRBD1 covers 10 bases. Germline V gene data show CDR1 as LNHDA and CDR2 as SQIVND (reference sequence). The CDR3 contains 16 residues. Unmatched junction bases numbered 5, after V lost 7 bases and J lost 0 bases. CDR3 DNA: TGTGCCAGTAAGGGACAGGGGTCTGCAACTAATGAAAAACTGTTTTTT. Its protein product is CASKGQGSATNEKLFF.

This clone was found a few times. The CDR3 region is CASSELSQNSPLHF. The CDR3 DNA reads as TGTGCCAGCAGTGAGCTGAGTCAAAATTCACCCCTCCACTTT. This chain uses TRBV2 with TRBJ1-6, with D uncertain. The CDR3 sequence is 14 residues long. Germline loops: CDR1 SNHLY, CDR2 FYNNEI. V was cut by 3 bases and J by 7 bases, with 10 bases left in between.

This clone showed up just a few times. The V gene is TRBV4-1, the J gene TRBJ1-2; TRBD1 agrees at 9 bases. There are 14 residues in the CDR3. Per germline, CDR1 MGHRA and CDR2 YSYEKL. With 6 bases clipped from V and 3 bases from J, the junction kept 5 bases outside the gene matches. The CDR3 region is CASRRDRGDYGYTF. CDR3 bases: TGCGCCAGCAGACGAGACAGGGGGGACTATGGCTACACCTTC.

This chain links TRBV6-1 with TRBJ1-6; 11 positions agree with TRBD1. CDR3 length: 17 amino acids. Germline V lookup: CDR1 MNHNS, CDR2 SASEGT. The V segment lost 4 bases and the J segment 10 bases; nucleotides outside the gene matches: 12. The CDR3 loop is CASSGNPPGQGGSPLHF. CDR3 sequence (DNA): TGTGCCAGCAGTGGGAATCCACCGGGACAGGGGGGGTCACCCCTCCACTTT.

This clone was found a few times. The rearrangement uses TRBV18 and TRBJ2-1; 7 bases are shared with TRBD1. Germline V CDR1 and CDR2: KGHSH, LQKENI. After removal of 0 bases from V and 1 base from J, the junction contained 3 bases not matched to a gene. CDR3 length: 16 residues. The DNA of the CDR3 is TGTGCCAGCTCACCACCGCTCAGGGGGTCCTACAATGAGCAGTTCTTC. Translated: CASSPPLRGSYNEQFF.

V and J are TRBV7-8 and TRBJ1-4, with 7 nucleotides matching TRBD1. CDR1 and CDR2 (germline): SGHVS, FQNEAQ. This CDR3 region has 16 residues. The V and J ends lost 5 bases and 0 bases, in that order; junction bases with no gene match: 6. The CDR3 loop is CASSRIRGTTNEKLFF. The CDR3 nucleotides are TGTGCCAGCAGCCGGATCAGGGGGACAACTAATGAAAAACTGTTTTTT.

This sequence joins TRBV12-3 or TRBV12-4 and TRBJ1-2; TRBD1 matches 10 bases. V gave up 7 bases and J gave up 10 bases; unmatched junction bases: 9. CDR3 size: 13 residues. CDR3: CASILTGTGVYTF. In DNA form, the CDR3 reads TGTGCCAGCATTCTAACCGGGACAGGGGTCTACACCTTC.

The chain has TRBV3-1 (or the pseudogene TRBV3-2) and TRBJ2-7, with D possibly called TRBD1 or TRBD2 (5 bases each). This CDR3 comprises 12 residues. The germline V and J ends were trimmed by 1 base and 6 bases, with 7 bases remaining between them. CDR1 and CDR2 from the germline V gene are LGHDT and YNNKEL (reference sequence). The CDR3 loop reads CASSQGGTEQYF. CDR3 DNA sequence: TGTGCCAGCAGCCAAGGGGGGACCGAGCAGTACTTC.

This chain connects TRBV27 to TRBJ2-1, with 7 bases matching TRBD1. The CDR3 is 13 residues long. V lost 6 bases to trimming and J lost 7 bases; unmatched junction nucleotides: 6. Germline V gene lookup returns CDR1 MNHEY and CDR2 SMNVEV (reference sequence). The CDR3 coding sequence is TGTGCCAGCAGACTAAACAGGGGTAATGAGCAGTTCTTC. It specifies CASRLNRGNEQFF.

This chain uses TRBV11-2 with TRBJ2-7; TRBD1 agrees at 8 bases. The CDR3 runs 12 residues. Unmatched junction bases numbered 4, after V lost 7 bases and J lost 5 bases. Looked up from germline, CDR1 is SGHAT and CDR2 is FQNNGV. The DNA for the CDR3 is TGTGCCAGCAATTCGGACAGGGACGAGCAGTACTTC. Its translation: CASNSDRDEQYF.

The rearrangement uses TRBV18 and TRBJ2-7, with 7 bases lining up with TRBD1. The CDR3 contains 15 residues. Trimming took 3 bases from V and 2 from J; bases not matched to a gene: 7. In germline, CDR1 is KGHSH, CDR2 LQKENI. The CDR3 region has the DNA TGTGCCAGCTCACCCCCGATGGGGACAGCCTACGAGCAGTACTTC. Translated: CASSPPMGTAYEQYF.